The 27 T cell receptor beta chains below come from one sample, sequenced in a study of technical replicates of blood from a handful of donors. TCRdb keeps only in-frame clones here, not all; method: immunoSEQ multiplex PCR. The sample carries some 85,000 clones, about 93% recorded once. Sequencing used T cells isolated from PBMCs. The receptor source for this set is a human donor in good health.

The chain has TRBV6-5 and TRBJ1-1, with 7 positions matching TRBD1. The junction had 10 bases not matched to a gene; V was cut back by 6 bases and J by 6 bases. Germline V gives CDR1 MNHEY, CDR2 SVGAGI. This CDR3 contains 14 residues. The CDR3 is CASRGQKKLAEAFF. The CDR3 DNA follows: TGTGCCAGCAGGGGACAGAAGAAGTTGGCTGAAGCTTTCTTT.

V gene TRBV30 combines with J gene TRBJ2-7, with 8 bases identical to TRBD2. Germline CDR1 reads GTSNPN; CDR2 reads SVGIG (reference sequence). The CDR3 runs 14 residues. V shed 4 bases, J shed 2 bases, and the junction held 7 bases outside the gene matches. The CDR3 loop reads CAWKSERETYEQYF. The CDR3, as DNA: TGTGCCTGGAAAAGCGAGCGGGAGACCTACGAGCAGTACTTC.

In its sample, this clone was seen a few times. V and J are TRBV25-1 and TRBJ1-1; D not resolved. This CDR3 spans 14 amino acids. V was clipped by 3 bases and J by 4 bases, with 12 bases between them. From germline, CDR1 is MGHDK and CDR2 SYGVNS. CDR3 in DNA: TGTGCCAGCAGTGAGACGGGAGCACGCACTGAAGCTTTCTTT. Translated, it gives CASSETGARTEAFF.

The chain links TRBV2 to TRBJ2-3; TRBD1 is a possible D gene (5 bases). From germline, CDR1 is SNHLY and CDR2 FYNNEI. Trimming cost V 5 bases and J 1 base, with 10 bases left between them. The CDR3 runs to 14 residues. CDR3: CASSPRDGTDTQYF. The CDR3 region has the DNA TGTGCCAGCAGTCCCAGGGATGGCACAGATACGCAGTATTTT.

V gene TRBV5-6 combines with J gene TRBJ1-2, with 8 positions matching TRBD1. CDR1 is SGHDT, CDR2 YYEEEE, per germline. Trimming removed 0 bases from V and 8 bases from J; junction bases left unmatched: 3. The CDR3 is 13 amino acids. In nucleotides, the CDR3 is TGTGCCAGCAGCTTGGGACAGGGGAGCGGCTACACCTTC. Residues: CASSLGQGSGYTF.

The rearrangement links TRBV4-1 to TRBJ2-2; 7 nucleotides line up with TRBD2. J lost 4 bases, V lost 4 bases, and 6 bases had no gene match. The CDR3 is 15 amino acids. Germline CDR1 reads MGHRA; CDR2 reads YSYEKL. The CDR3 is CASSRAGAVTGELFF. CDR3 nucleotide sequence: TGCGCCAGCAGCCGGGCGGGAGCGGTCACCGGGGAGCTGTTTTTT.

This chain connects TRBV9 to TRBJ2-7; D uncertain. The CDR3 spans 15 residues. Germline lookup yields CDR1 SGDLS and CDR2 YYNGEE. Trimming pared 5 bases from V and 2 bases from J, leaving 17 bases between. CDR3 sequence reads: CASSPYSRATYEQYF. The CDR3, as DNA: TGTGCCAGCAGTCCTTATTCACGCGCAACCTACGAGCAGTACTTC. The whole variable domain, filled in from reference TRBV9 and TRBJ2-7, reads DSGVTQTPKHLITATGQRVTLRCSPRSGDLSVYWYQQSLDQGLQFLIQYYNGEERAKGNILERFSAQQFPDLHSELNLSSLELGDSALYFCASSPYSRATYEQYFGPGTRLTVT.

This chain connects TRBV9 to TRBJ2-2, with D unclear. This CDR3 has 13 amino acids. V was shortened by 0 bases and J by 8 bases, with 8 bases between the two germline ends. The V gene's germline CDR1 is SGDLS and CDR2 YYNGEE. This chain's CDR3 is CASSVDSLGELFF. The DNA of the CDR3 is TGTGCCAGCAGCGTAGACAGTCTAGGGGAGCTGTTTTTT.

The chain combines TRBV6-5 with TRBJ2-7, with TRBD1 matching 9 bases. The CDR3 runs to 14 residues. V shed 7 bases and J 4 bases; nucleotides not matched to a gene: 8. Germline CDR1 and CDR2: MNHEY and SVGAGI. The CDR3 bases are TGTGCCAGCAATAGGGGGACAGGGAGGTACGAGCAGTACTTC. Encoded protein: CASNRGTGRYEQYF.

The chain is built from TRBV7-2 and TRBJ2-3; 7 bases line up with TRBD1. J lost 2 bases, V lost 5 bases, and 10 bases had no gene match. The CDR3 length is 16 residues. Germline V gene sequence: CDR1 SGHTA, CDR2 FQGNSA. The CDR3 loop is CASSTHRGQSTDTQYF. CDR3 DNA sequence: TGTGCCAGCAGCACCCACAGGGGACAGTCCACAGATACGCAGTATTTT.

The chain uses TRBV10-3 and TRBJ1-5, with D uncertain. From germline, CDR1 is ENHRY and CDR2 SYGVKD. V was shortened by 6 bases and J by 2 bases, with 11 bases between the two germline ends. This CDR3 contains 14 residues. CDR3 amino acids: CAIREGLGNQPQHF. CDR3 coding DNA: TGTGCCATCAGAGAGGGCCTGGGCAATCAGCCCCAGCATTTT.

The chain recombines TRBV28 with TRBJ2-3; TRBD2 aligns across 9 bases. With 3 bases clipped from V and 1 base from J, the junction kept 11 bases outside the gene matches. The CDR3 spans 18 residues. Germline CDR1 MDHEN, CDR2 SYDVKM. In DNA form, the CDR3 reads TGTGCCAGCAGTTTCTTCGCGGGAGGGCCCCGGGGCACAGATACGCAGTATTTT. Amino acid sequence: CASSFFAGGPRGTDTQYF.

The chain employs TRBV2 and TRBJ2-1, with TRBD1 as a possible D gene (5 bases). Trimming pared 4 bases from V and 9 bases from J, leaving 16 bases between. The CDR3 totals 14 residues. Germline V gene sequence: CDR1 SNHLY, CDR2 FYNNEI. CDR3 protein: CASSGFAGRSEQFF. CDR3 DNA: TGTGCCAGCAGTGGCTTCGCAGGGCGGAGTGAGCAGTTCTTC.

J is TRBJ1-4 and V is TRBV5-4; no reliable D call. Germline CDR1 and CDR2: SGHNT and YYREEE (reference sequence). Trimming left V 0 bases short and J 8 bases short, with 8 bases between. The CDR3 is 13 amino acids. The CDR3 nucleotides are TGTGCCAGCAGCTTGGATCAGGTAGAAAAACTGTTTTTT. Translated, it gives CASSLDQVEKLFF.

The chain joins TRBV6-5 to TRBJ2-5; tentative D call: TRBD2 (5 bases). The CDR3 covers 14 residues. Germline values: CDR1 MNHEY, CDR2 SVGAGI. V was pared by 8 bases and J by 1 base, with 14 bases between. CDR3 sequence (DNA): TGTGCCAGCCGTAGGAGGATCTTCCAAGAGACCCAGTACTTC. Amino acid sequence: CASRRRIFQETQYF.

This clone was counted once. The V gene is TRBV10-3, the J gene TRBJ1-1, with D perhaps TRBD1 (6 bases). Germline CDR1 and CDR2: ENHRY and SYGVKD. This CDR3 is built from 12 residues. Trimming pared 9 bases from V and 1 base from J, leaving 9 bases between. DNA for the CDR3: TGTGCCATAGGACAGCAGAACACTGAAGCTTTCTTT. This translates into CAIGQQNTEAFF.

J is TRBJ2-7 and V is TRBV2; TRBD2 aligns across 8 bases. The CDR3 consists of 14 residues. With V trimmed by 7 bases and J by 7 bases, 12 bases remained unmatched. Germline values: CDR1 SNHLY, CDR2 FYNNEI. CDR3 residues: CASKPGRDLGEQYF. The CDR3 DNA reads as TGTGCCAGCAAGCCCGGGAGGGACTTAGGGGAGCAGTACTTC.

The rearrangement links TRBV29-1 to TRBJ2-3, with D possibly TRBD1 on 5 matching bases. This CDR3 comprises 14 residues. Germline CDR1 and CDR2: SQVTM and ANQGSEA. CDR3 sequence reads: CSTGQGAPTDTQYF. CDR3 DNA sequence: TGCAGTACGGGCCAGGGCGCCCCCACAGATACGCAGTATTTT.

This sequence joins TRBV30 and TRBJ2-7; no definite D call. This CDR3 has 12 amino acids. Germline CDR1 reads GTSNPN; CDR2 reads SVGIG (reference sequence). V lost 3 bases and J lost 3, with 9 bases in between. The DNA of the CDR3 is TGTGCCTGGAGGCAGGTGGACTACGAGCAGTACTTC. Amino acid sequence: CAWRQVDYEQYF.

This sequence joins TRBV25-1 and TRBJ2-3, with D perhaps matching TRBD2 (5 bases). Germline CDR1 is MGHDK and CDR2 is SYGVNS. V lost 5 bases, J lost 6 bases, and 9 bases lay in between. CDR3 length equals 12 residues. CDR3 sequence reads: CASSLLGDTQYF. The CDR3, as DNA: TGTGCCAGCAGTTTACTAGGTGATACGCAGTATTTT.

The chain combines TRBV11-3 with TRBJ2-7; 7 bases agree with TRBD1. With 4 bases clipped from V and 9 bases from J, the junction kept 9 bases outside the gene matches. This CDR3 has 13 amino acids. Germline CDR1 is SGHNT and CDR2 is YENEEA. CDR3 bases: TGTGCCAGCAGCTCCTTTCAGGGGGTAGGGCAGTACTTC. Amino acid sequence: CASSSFQGVGQYF.

V gene TRBV5-1 combines with J gene TRBJ1-1, with 7 bases that match TRBD1. With 0 bases clipped from V and 7 bases from J, the junction kept 3 bases outside the gene matches. Germline CDR1 reads SGHRS; CDR2 reads YFSETQ. The CDR3 consists of 13 residues. CDR3 sequence reads: CASSLVGDSEAFF. CDR3 coding DNA: TGCGCCAGCAGCTTGGTTGGGGACAGTGAAGCTTTCTTT.

The V gene is TRBV5-1, the J gene TRBJ2-1; perhaps TRBD1 as D (5 bases). The V and J ends lost 0 bases and 2 bases respectively, with 12 bases between them. In germline, CDR1 is SGHRS, CDR2 YFSETQ. The CDR3 spans 16 residues. The CDR3 sequence: CASSLDRTDTYNEQFF. In DNA, the CDR3 is TGCGCCAGCAGCTTGGACAGGACGGACACCTACAATGAGCAGTTCTTC.

This rearrangement joins TRBV2 to TRBJ2-7; D unresolved. Trimming pared 0 bases from V and 2 bases from J, leaving 5 bases between. This CDR3 is built from 13 residues. The germline gives CDR1 SNHLY, CDR2 FYNNEI. The DNA for the CDR3 is TGTGCCAGCAGTGAAGCAAGCGCCTACGAGCAGTACTTC. Translating gives CASSEASAYEQYF.

J is TRBJ2-1 and V is TRBV2; D gene ambiguous. CDR1 is SNHLY and CDR2 is FYNNEI in the germline V gene. V gave up 4 bases and J gave up 4 bases, with 14 bases separating them. The CDR3 length is 15 residues. The CDR3 region is CASSATAERYNEQFF. DNA for the CDR3: TGTGCCAGCAGTGCTACAGCAGAGAGATACAATGAGCAGTTCTTC.

As DNA, the CDR3 is TGTGCCAGCAGCGCCCAGACTAGCTTTTGGAATGAGCAGTTCTTC. Its translation is CASSAQTSFWNEQFF. The chain employs TRBV5-6 and TRBJ2-1, with 7 positions matching TRBD2. CDR1 is SGHDT, CDR2 YYEEEE, per germline. The CDR3 has 15 residues. The trim removed 4 bases at V and 7 bases at J, leaving 11 bases unmatched. Filled out from reference TRBV5-6 and TRBJ2-1, the complete variable domain reads DAGVTQSPTHLIKTRGQQVTLRCSPKSGHDTVSWYQQALGQGPQFIFQYYEEEERQRGNFPDRFSGHQFPNYSSELNVNALLLGDSALYLCASSAQTSFWNEQFFGPGTRLTVL.

The J gene is TRBJ2-7, the V gene TRBV5-1; D possibly corresponds to TRBD2 (6 bases). Germline CDR1 SGHRS, CDR2 YFSETQ. The ends were cut back, 4 bases at V and 4 bases at J, with 24 bases in the middle. This CDR3 contains 17 residues. The CDR3 nucleotides read TGCGCCAGCAGCGCCTATCCGGGAGAGTCTAACGGATACGAGCAGTACTTC. Translated: CASSAYPGESNGYEQYF.